A single sample is the source of the 10 T cell receptor beta chains below, sequenced in a study of blood T cell repertoires in COVID-19. The repertoire was sequenced with immunoSEQ multiplex PCR; TCRdb's copy has only in-frame clones and lacks some. The data show 250,000 to 350,000 clones, about 85% seen once. The sample was peripheral blood. The source is a human donor with COVID-19, enrolled during active disease. The donor label of this sample is uncertain.

The J gene is TRBJ1-2, the V gene TRBV3-1 (or the pseudogene TRBV3-2); D is undetermined. Germline V gives CDR1 LGHDT, CDR2 YNNKEL (reference sequence). The CDR3 length is 14 residues. Trimming stripped 0 bases from V and 7 bases from J, with 12 bases between. CDR3 sequence (DNA): TGTGCCAGCAGCCAAGATACCGGGGTCGGTGGCTACACCTTC. Translated: CASSQDTGVGGYTF.

This clone has a handful of counts. The J gene is TRBJ1-2, the V gene TRBV4-3; TRBD1 matches at 8 bases. The CDR3 contains 15 residues. The V gene's germline CDR1 is LGHNA and CDR2 YSLEER. After removal of 4 bases from V and 3 bases from J, the junction contained 7 bases not matched to a gene. Here the CDR3 reads CASSPDVTGDYGYTF. DNA for the CDR3: TGCGCCAGCAGCCCCGACGTGACAGGGGACTATGGCTACACCTTC.

This clone was detected ten times or more. The V call is TRBV7-2, the J call TRBJ1-4; 7 bases match TRBD1. The CDR3 totals 15 residues. Germline values: CDR1 SGHTA, CDR2 FQGNSA. The ends lost 0 bases at V and 8 bases at J; junction bases unmatched: 6. The CDR3 is CASSLAGTAKEKLFF. The CDR3 DNA is TGTGCCAGCAGCTTAGCGGGGACAGCAAAAGAAAAACTGTTTTTT.

The rearrangement joins TRBV7-2 to TRBJ2-7; no clear D. Trimming stripped 6 bases from V and 4 bases from J, with 7 bases between. Germline loops: CDR1 SGHTA, CDR2 FQGNSA. CDR3 length equals 11 residues. The CDR3 coding sequence is TGTGCCAGCAGTTTGCGGTACGAGCAGTACTTC. It is translated as CASSLRYEQYF.

The V gene is TRBV4-1, the J gene TRBJ2-7; TRBD1 matches 7 bases. The CDR3 is made up of 15 amino acids. The trim removed 5 bases at V and 5 bases at J, leaving 12 bases unmatched. The germline CDR1 and CDR2 sequences are MGHRA and YSYEKL. The CDR3 region is CASSKVGTVFDEQYF. Written as DNA, the CDR3 is TGCGCCAGCAGCAAGGTCGGGACAGTCTTCGACGAGCAGTACTTC.

J is TRBJ1-2 and V is TRBV5-8, with 7 bases that match TRBD1. This CDR3 is built from 15 residues. Trimming cost V 4 bases and J 7 bases; bases outside gene matches: 13. The germline CDR1 and CDR2 sequences are SGHTS and YDEGEE. For the CDR3, the DNA is TGTGCCAGCAGCAGACCCCCTGTGACAGGGTTTGGCTACACCTTC. This codes for CASSRPPVTGFGYTF.

This sequence joins TRBV7-3 and TRBJ1-2, with D maybe TRBD1 (6 bases). CDR1 is SGHTA and CDR2 is FQGTGA in the germline V gene. This CDR3 is 15 amino acids long. V was trimmed by 2 bases and J by 6 bases, leaving 16 bases between them. The CDR3 sequence: CASSLLAGVMNGYTF. The CDR3 DNA follows: TGTGCCAGCAGCTTATTGGCAGGGGTGATGAATGGCTACACCTTC.

This chain connects TRBV12-5 to TRBJ1-5, with 10 bases matching TRBD1. Germline V gene data show CDR1 as LGHNT and CDR2 as FRNRAP. Trimming took 7 bases from V and 8 from J; bases not matched to a gene: 11. The CDR3 spans 15 residues. The CDR3 region is CASAPGQGSRKPQHF. CDR3 DNA sequence: TGTGCTAGTGCCCCGGGACAGGGGTCGAGGAAGCCCCAGCATTTT.

The chain is built from TRBV7-3 and TRBJ2-1, with TRBD2 matching over 10 bases. The CDR3 totals 16 residues. Germline CDR1 and CDR2: SGHTA and FQGTGA. Losses at the gene ends were 2 bases for V and 4 bases for J; bases not matched to a gene: 5. DNA for the CDR3: TGTGCCAGCAGCTTATCGACTAGCGGGCCTTACAATGAGCAGTTCTTC. This translates into CASSLSTSGPYNEQFF.

The chain carries TRBV24-1 and TRBJ2-7, with unresolved D. Trimming removed 2 bases at V and 3 bases at J, with 7 bases between. Germline values: CDR1 KGHDR, CDR2 SFDVKD. This CDR3 spans 13 amino acids. The CDR3 sequence: CATSDSADYEQYF. The CDR3 DNA is TGTGCCACCAGTGATTCCGCGGACTACGAGCAGTACTTC.